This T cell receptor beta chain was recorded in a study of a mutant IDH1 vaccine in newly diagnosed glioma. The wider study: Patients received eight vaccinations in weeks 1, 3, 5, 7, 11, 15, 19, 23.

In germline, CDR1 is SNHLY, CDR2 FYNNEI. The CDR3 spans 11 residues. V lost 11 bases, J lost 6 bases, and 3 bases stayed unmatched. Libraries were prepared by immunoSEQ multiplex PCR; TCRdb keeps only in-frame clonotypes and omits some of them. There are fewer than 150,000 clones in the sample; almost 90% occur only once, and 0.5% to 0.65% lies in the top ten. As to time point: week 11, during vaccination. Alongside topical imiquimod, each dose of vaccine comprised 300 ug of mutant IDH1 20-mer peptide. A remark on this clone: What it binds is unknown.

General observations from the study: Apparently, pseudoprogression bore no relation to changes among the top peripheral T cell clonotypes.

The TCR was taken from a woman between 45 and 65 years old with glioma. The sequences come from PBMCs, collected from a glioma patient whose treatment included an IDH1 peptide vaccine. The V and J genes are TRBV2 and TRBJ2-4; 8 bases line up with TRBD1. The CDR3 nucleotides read TGTGCCGCAGGGGGCGGAAACATTCAGTACTTC. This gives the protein CAAGGGNIQYF.